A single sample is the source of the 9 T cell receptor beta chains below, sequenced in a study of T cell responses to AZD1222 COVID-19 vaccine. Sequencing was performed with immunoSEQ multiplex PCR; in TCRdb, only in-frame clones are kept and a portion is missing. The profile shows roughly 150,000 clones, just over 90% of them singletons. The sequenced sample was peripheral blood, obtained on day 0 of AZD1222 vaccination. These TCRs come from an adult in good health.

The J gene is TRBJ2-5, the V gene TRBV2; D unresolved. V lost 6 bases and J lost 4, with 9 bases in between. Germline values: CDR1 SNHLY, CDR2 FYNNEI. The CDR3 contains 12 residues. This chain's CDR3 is CASRTNSETQYF. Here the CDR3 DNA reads TGTGCCAGCAGGACAAATTCAGAGACCCAGTACTTC. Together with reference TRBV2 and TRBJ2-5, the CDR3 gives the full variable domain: EPEVTQTPSHQVTQMGQEVILRCVPISNHLYFYWYRQILGQKVEFLVSFYNNEISEKSEIFDDQFSVERPDGSNFTLKIRSTKLEDSAMYFCASRTNSETQYFGPGTRLLVL.

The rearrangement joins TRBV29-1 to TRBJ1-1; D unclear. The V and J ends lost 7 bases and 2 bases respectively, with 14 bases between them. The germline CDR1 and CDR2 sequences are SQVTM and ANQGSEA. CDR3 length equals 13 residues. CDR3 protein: CSAEKGQNTEAFF. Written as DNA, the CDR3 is TGCAGCGCCGAAAAGGGCCAAAACACTGAAGCTTTCTTT.

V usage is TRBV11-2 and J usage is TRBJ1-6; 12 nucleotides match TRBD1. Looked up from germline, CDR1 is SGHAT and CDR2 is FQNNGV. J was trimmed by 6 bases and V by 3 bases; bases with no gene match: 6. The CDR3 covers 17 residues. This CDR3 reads CASSLWGTGGTNSPLHF. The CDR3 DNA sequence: TGTGCCAGCAGCTTGTGGGGGACAGGGGGCACTAATTCACCCCTCCACTTT.

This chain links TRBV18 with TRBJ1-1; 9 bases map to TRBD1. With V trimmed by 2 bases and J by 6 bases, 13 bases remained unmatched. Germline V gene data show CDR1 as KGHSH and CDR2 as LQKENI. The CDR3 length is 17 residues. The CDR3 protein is CASSPGPQGARGPEAFF. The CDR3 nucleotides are TGTGCCAGCTCACCAGGTCCACAGGGGGCGCGGGGGCCTGAAGCTTTCTTT.

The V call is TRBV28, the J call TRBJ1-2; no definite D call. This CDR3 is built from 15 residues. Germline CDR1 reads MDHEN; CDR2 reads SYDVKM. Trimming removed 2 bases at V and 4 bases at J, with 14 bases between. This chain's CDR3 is CASSLGYRAAYGYTF. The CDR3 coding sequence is TGTGCCAGCAGTTTAGGCTATCGGGCAGCCTATGGCTACACCTTC.

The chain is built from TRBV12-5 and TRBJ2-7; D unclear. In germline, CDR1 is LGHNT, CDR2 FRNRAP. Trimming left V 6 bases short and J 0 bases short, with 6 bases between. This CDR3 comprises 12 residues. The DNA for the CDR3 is TGTGCTAGTGGCCGTGTCTCCTACGAGCAGTACTTC. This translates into CASGRVSYEQYF.

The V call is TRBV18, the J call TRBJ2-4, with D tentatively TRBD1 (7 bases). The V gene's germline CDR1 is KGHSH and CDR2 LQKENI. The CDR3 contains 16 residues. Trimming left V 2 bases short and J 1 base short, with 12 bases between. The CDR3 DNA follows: TGTGCCAGCTCACCAGGAGGGACAGCGGCCAAAAACATTCAGTACTTC. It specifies CASSPGGTAAKNIQYF. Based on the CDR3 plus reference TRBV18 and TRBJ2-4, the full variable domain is NAGVMQNPRHLVRRRGQEARLRCSPMKGHSHVYWYRQLPEEGLKFMVYLQKENIIDESGMPKERFSAEFPKEGPSILRIQQVVRGDSAAYFCASSPGGTAAKNIQYFGAGTRLSVL.

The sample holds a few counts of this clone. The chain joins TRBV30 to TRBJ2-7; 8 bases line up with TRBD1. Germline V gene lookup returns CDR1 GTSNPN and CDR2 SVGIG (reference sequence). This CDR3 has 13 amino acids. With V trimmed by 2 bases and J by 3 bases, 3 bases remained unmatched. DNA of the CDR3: TGTGCCTGGAGTCGAACAGGGGGCTACGAGCAGTACTTC. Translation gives CAWSRTGGYEQYF.

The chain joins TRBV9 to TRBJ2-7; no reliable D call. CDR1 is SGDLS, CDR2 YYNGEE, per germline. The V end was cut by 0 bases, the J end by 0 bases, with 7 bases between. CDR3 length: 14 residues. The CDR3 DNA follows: TGTGCCAGCAGCGTAGTAGGTAACTCCTACGAGCAGTACTTC. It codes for CASSVVGNSYEQYF. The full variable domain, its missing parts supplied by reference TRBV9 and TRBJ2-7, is DSGVTQTPKHLITATGQRVTLRCSPRSGDLSVYWYQQSLDQGLQFLIQYYNGEERAKGNILERFSAQQFPDLHSELNLSSLELGDSALYFCASSVVGNSYEQYFGPGTRLTVT.